The 27 T cell receptor beta chains reported below all come from one sample, sequenced in a study of T-cell memory formation after mild COVID-19. TCRdb re-called the 5' RACE reads with MiXCR, one entry per CDR3 protein. The sample has fewer than 95,000 distinct CDR3 sequences, about 13% seen once. The sequenced material came from PBMCs or a T cell subset sorted from them (not recorded which). The receptors derive from an adult woman who had mild COVID-19 (a few samples of this study predate the infection). Cell type and time point are not known.

This clonotype was counted only a few times. The V call is TRBV11-2, the J call TRBJ2-3; maybe TRBD2 (5 bases). Germline V CDR1 and CDR2: SGHAT, FQNNGV. Trimming took 0 bases from V and 4 from J, leaving 23 bases between them. This CDR3 contains 19 residues. The CDR3 DNA reads TGTGCCAGCAGCTTAGATTTGTGGGTGGGTGCAGAGGGCGCAGATACGCAGTATTTT. Encoded protein: CASSLDLWVGAEGADTQYF.

This clonotype was detected only a few times. The J gene is TRBJ2-1, the V gene TRBV5-6; 9 nucleotides line up with TRBD2. This CDR3 contains 17 residues. The junction had 11 bases not matched to a gene; V was cut back by 4 bases and J by 3 bases. Germline V CDR1 and CDR2: SGHDT, YYEEEE. The CDR3: CASSPVVAGAIYNEQFF. CDR3 bases: TGTGCCAGCAGCCCCGTGGTAGCGGGGGCCATCTACAATGAGCAGTTCTTC.

Points on this clonotype: A junction end diverges from the germline sequence, so it may reflect a read error. The genes are TRBV24-1 and TRBJ1-2, with 8 positions matching TRBD1. The CDR3 contains 12 residues. Germline CDR1 and CDR2: KGHDR and SFDVKD. The CDR3 loop is CATQTGEYAYTF. In DNA, the CDR3 is TGTGCCACCCAGACAGGGGAGTATGCCTACACCTTC.

V gene TRBV11-2 combines with J gene TRBJ1-1; 11 positions match TRBD1. The germline CDR1 and CDR2 sequences are SGHAT and FQNNGV. The CDR3 consists of 17 residues. J was trimmed by 5 bases and V by 5 bases; bases with no gene match: 13. The CDR3 reads CASSPSPGQGEPTEAFF. CDR3 in DNA: TGTGCCAGCAGCCCATCACCGGGACAGGGGGAACCAACTGAAGCTTTCTTT. Variable domain in full (rest from reference TRBV11-2 and TRBJ1-1): EAGVAQSPRYKIIEKRQSVAFWCNPISGHATLYWYQQILGQGPKLLIQFQNNGVVDDSQLPKDRFSAERLKGVDSTLKIQPAKLEDSAVYLCASSPSPGQGEPTEAFFGQGTRLTVV.

The V call is TRBV11-2, the J call TRBJ2-1; 9 nucleotides line up with TRBD2. There are 14 residues in the CDR3. Germline V gene data show CDR1 as SGHAT and CDR2 as FQNNGV. The V and J ends lost 4 bases and 6 bases, in that order; junction bases with no gene match: 4. The CDR3 region is CASSYAGGGNEQFF. The CDR3 DNA is TGTGCCAGCAGCTACGCGGGGGGGGGCAATGAGCAGTTCTTC.

This clonotype appeared a few times. V is TRBV29-1 and J is TRBJ2-1; 10 nucleotides align to TRBD2. Germline-derived CDR1 and CDR2 are SQVTM and ANQGSEA. This CDR3 contains 15 residues. V lost 7 bases and J lost 6; bases outside the gene matches: 12. The CDR3 region is CSANGLLAGPNEQFF. The CDR3 DNA sequence: TGCAGCGCCAACGGACTACTAGCGGGACCCAATGAGCAGTTCTTC.

The chain links TRBV7-9 to TRBJ2-7, with a tentative D call TRBD1 (6 bases). Germline V lookup: CDR1 SEHNR, CDR2 FQNEAQ (reference sequence). This CDR3 has 14 amino acids. The ends were cut back, 3 bases at V and 7 bases at J, with 16 bases in the middle. CDR3 protein: CASSFLGGAEEQYF. Written as DNA, the CDR3 is TGTGCCAGCAGCTTTCTAGGGGGTGCGGAAGAGCAGTACTTC.

V gene TRBV24-1 combines with J gene TRBJ1-1, with D tentatively TRBD1 (5 bases). CDR1 and CDR2 from the germline V gene are KGHDR and SFDVKD. The V end was cut by 4 bases, the J end by 12 bases, with 14 bases between. The CDR3 is 12 amino acids. This CDR3 is CATSDEGRRTFF. For the CDR3, the DNA is TGTGCCACCAGTGACGAGGGACGGCGCACTTTCTTT.

This clonotype was seen a few times. CDR3 DNA: TGTGCCAGCAGAATGACAGGGTGGGCTGAAGCTTTCTTT. It yields the protein CASRMTGWAEAFF. The rearrangement links TRBV6-5 to TRBJ1-1, with 7 bases lining up with TRBD1. V shed 6 bases, J shed 6 bases, and the junction held 7 bases outside the gene matches. Germline V gives CDR1 MNHEY, CDR2 SVGAGI. This CDR3 is built from 13 residues.

This clonotype was seen a few times. The chain carries TRBV6-5 and TRBJ2-7, with D maybe TRBD2 (6 bases). The CDR3 contains 17 residues. V shed 6 bases and J shed 0 bases, with 21 bases lying between them. The germline V gene encodes CDR1 MNHEY and CDR2 SVGAGI. The CDR3 nucleotides read TGTGCCAGCAGACCCGATCGAGGCGGGGTGATCTCCTACGAGCAGTACTTC. Its protein is CASRPDRGGVISYEQYF.

This rearrangement joins TRBV6-2 or TRBV6-3 to TRBJ2-3, with D maybe TRBD2 (6 bases). The germline V gene encodes CDR1 MNHEY and CDR2 SVGEGT. CDR3 length: 14 residues. V was cut by 2 bases and J by 6 bases, with 12 bases left in between. The CDR3 protein is CASSYGLRGDTQYF. Here the CDR3 DNA reads TGTGCCAGCAGTTACGGACTACGAGGGGATACGCAGTATTTT.

This clonotype was observed a few times. J is TRBJ2-6 and V is TRBV7-6, with 7 bases matching TRBD2. Germline V gives CDR1 SGHVS, CDR2 FNYEAQ. CDR3 length: 18 residues. With 1 base clipped from V and 0 bases from J, the junction kept 6 bases outside the gene matches. The CDR3 DNA follows: TGTGCCAGCAGCTTAGTCGGGGGGTTCTACTCTGGGGCCAACGTCCTGACTTTC. This encodes CASSLVGGFYSGANVLTF.

The chain employs TRBV5-1 and TRBJ2-2; tentatively, D is TRBD1 (5 bases). V was shortened by 5 bases and J by 0 bases, with 5 bases between the two germline ends. CDR1 is SGHRS, CDR2 YFSETQ, per germline. There are 13 residues in the CDR3. This chain's CDR3 is CASRDTNTGELFF. CDR3 sequence (DNA): TGCGCCAGCAGGGACACGAACACCGGGGAGCTGTTTTTT.

The rearrangement joins TRBV24-1 to TRBJ2-7, with no clear D. The CDR3 is made up of 12 amino acids. V was shortened by 4 bases and J by 6 bases, with 9 bases between the two germline ends. CDR1 and CDR2 from the germline V gene are KGHDR and SFDVKD. The CDR3 sequence is CATSDDGVEQYF. CDR3 sequence (DNA): TGTGCCACCAGTGACGACGGTGTCGAGCAGTACTTC.

V and J are TRBV27 and TRBJ2-7; D possibly matches TRBD1 or TRBD2 (5 bases each). Trimming left V 6 bases short and J 1 base short, with 16 bases between. CDR1 and CDR2 (germline): MNHEY, SMNVEV (reference sequence). The CDR3 consists of 15 residues. The CDR3 DNA is TGTGCCAGCAGCCCCACCGGGACGGAATCCTACGAGCAGTACTTC. Translation: CASSPTGTESYEQYF.

This clonotype was found a few times. The chain recombines TRBV25-1 with TRBJ2-7; 7 nucleotides agree with TRBD1. V trimming: 7 bases; J trimming: 6 bases; junction bases outside the gene matches: 6. Germline lookup yields CDR1 MGHDK and CDR2 SYGVNS. The CDR3 loop spans 12 amino acids. This chain's CDR3 is CASTDRAGEQYF. In DNA, the CDR3 is TGTGCCAGCACTGACAGGGCAGGCGAGCAGTACTTC.

This rearrangement joins TRBV12-3 or TRBV12-4 to TRBJ2-1; 12 nucleotides align to TRBD2. This CDR3 region has 15 residues. Trimming removed 7 bases from V and 8 bases from J; junction bases left unmatched: 9. This CDR3 reads CASITSGRIRDEQFF. As DNA, the CDR3 is TGTGCCAGCATTACTAGCGGGAGGATTAGGGATGAGCAGTTCTTC.

This clonotype was detected ten times or more. The chain employs TRBV12-3 or TRBV12-4 and TRBJ1-2; TRBD1 is a possible D gene (5 bases). The CDR3 loop spans 15 amino acids. Trimming cost V 2 bases and J 4 bases, with 14 bases left between them. CDR3 sequence reads: CASSLRAGQGYGYTF. The CDR3 region has the DNA TGTGCCAGCAGTTTAAGGGCAGGGCAGGGCTATGGCTACACCTTC.

The rearrangement links TRBV9 to TRBJ2-1; D unclear. Germline V lookup: CDR1 SGDLS, CDR2 YYNGEE. The CDR3 extends over 13 amino acids. V lost 4 bases and J lost 7, with 12 bases in between. The CDR3 coding sequence is TGTGCCAGCAGCTCCCCATGGAGAAATGAGCAGTTCTTC. The encoded protein is CASSSPWRNEQFF.

This chain connects TRBV11-2 to TRBJ1-1; D not resolved. Between the trimmed V and J ends, which lost 5 bases and 4 bases, there was a span of 17 bases. The CDR3 covers 15 residues. CDR1 SGHAT and CDR2 FQNNGV come from the germline V gene. CDR3 in DNA: TGTGCCAGCAGCCGAGGAGTAGTTGTGGTCACTGAAGCTTTCTTT. This sequence encodes CASSRGVVVVTEAFF.

This clonotype was counted between two and nine times. This sequence joins TRBV27 and TRBJ2-7; D is perhaps TRBD1 (6 bases). The germline gives CDR1 MNHEY, CDR2 SMNVEV (reference sequence). Trimming removed 8 bases at V and 6 bases at J, with 8 bases between. This CDR3 is built from 10 residues. DNA of the CDR3: TGTGCCAGCGGGGGCATCGAGCAGTACTTC. It yields the protein CASGGIEQYF.

V gene TRBV4-1 combines with J gene TRBJ1-1, with D hard to call. The CDR3 extends over 14 amino acids. Trimming shortened V by 0 bases and J by 5 bases, and 10 bases separated the two germline ends. In germline, CDR1 is MGHRA, CDR2 YSYEKL. CDR3 sequence reads: CASSQDQAGTEAFF. The CDR3 DNA is TGCGCCAGCAGCCAAGACCAGGCAGGTACTGAAGCTTTCTTT.

The V gene is TRBV6-5, the J gene TRBJ2-2, with D unclear. From germline, CDR1 is MNHEY and CDR2 SVGAGI. The CDR3 covers 11 residues. The V and J ends lost 5 bases and 6 bases respectively, with 4 bases between them. Written as DNA, the CDR3 is TGTGCCAGCAGTGGACCCGGGGAGCTGTTTTTT. Amino acids: CASSGPGELFF.

This clonotype came up a few times. V and J are TRBV13 and TRBJ2-2; D perhaps matches TRBD1 (5 bases). The V and J ends lost 0 bases and 6 bases respectively, with 8 bases between them. CDR1 and CDR2 (germline): PRHDT, FYEKMQ (reference sequence). This CDR3 spans 14 amino acids. The CDR3 loop is CASSLGHRPGELFF. The CDR3 nucleotides are TGTGCCAGCAGCTTAGGGCACAGGCCCGGGGAGCTGTTTTTT.

In this sample, this clonotype turned up a few times. This rearrangement joins TRBV4-2 to TRBJ1-4, with TRBD1 matching 8 bases. Per germline, CDR1 LGHNA and CDR2 YNFKEQ. The length of the CDR3 is 17 residues. Germline trimming cut 1 base from V and 7 bases from J; bases unmatched to any gene: 11. The CDR3 reads CASSQGLRTGTGEKLFF. Here the CDR3 DNA reads TGTGCCAGCAGCCAAGGTCTCCGGACAGGGACGGGTGAAAAACTGTTTTTT.

This clonotype was observed a handful of times. The V call is TRBV20-1, the J call TRBJ1-5; D might be TRBD1 (5 bases). The CDR3 contains 19 residues. Germline V lookup: CDR1 DFQATT, CDR2 SNEGSKA (reference sequence). Trimming shortened V by 3 bases and J by 4 bases, and 28 bases separated the two germline ends. CDR3 protein: CSASLLPGPFPSRNQPQHF. The DNA for the CDR3 is TGCAGTGCTAGTCTCTTACCGGGACCTTTTCCCTCCCGTAATCAGCCCCAGCATTTT.

The V gene is TRBV6-2 or TRBV6-3, the J gene TRBJ2-3; D is undetermined. This CDR3 region has 11 residues. Germline CDR1 MNHEY, CDR2 SVGEGT. The V end lost 2 bases, the J end lost 9 bases, and 6 bases lay between the germline ends. The CDR3 protein is CASSYPPTQYF. CDR3 in DNA: TGTGCCAGCAGTTACCCTCCGACGCAGTATTTT.